Below, 16 T cell receptor beta chains from the same sample are listed, as sequenced in a study of cytomegalovirus exposure and HLA in healthy donors. Both 60 Vbeta primers and 13 Jbeta primers went into the PCR. Method: immunoSEQ multiplex PCR; TCRdb's copy keeps in-frame clones and lacks some. In the table there are over 55,000 clones, 70% to 90% of which are singletons. Sequenced: PBMCs. The origin of the receptors is a man between 18 and 35 years old in good health and CMV-seronegative.

The chain is built from TRBV12-5 and TRBJ2-1; 8 nucleotides line up with TRBD2. V was clipped by 6 bases and J by 0 bases; unmatched bases: 7. The CDR3 extends over 16 amino acids. Germline V gene lookup returns CDR1 LGHNT and CDR2 FRNRAP. The CDR3 region has the DNA TGTGCTAGTGGCCCAAGAAGCGGGGGCTCCTACAATGAGCAGTTCTTC. Translation: CASGPRSGGSYNEQFF.

This clone has only one observation. This rearrangement joins TRBV9 to TRBJ2-7, with 8 positions matching TRBD1. V shed 0 bases, J shed 7 bases, and the junction held 9 bases outside the gene matches. The CDR3 sequence is 15 residues long. Germline-derived CDR1 and CDR2 are SGDLS and YYNGEE. CDR3 nucleotides: TGTGCCAGCAGCGTAGTCCAGGGGGCGGTGTGGGAGCAGTACTTC. It yields the protein CASSVVQGAVWEQYF.

This clone is medium-sized in the sample. The V and J genes are TRBV6-1 and TRBJ2-6; maybe TRBD1 (5 bases). The CDR3 covers 16 residues. CDR1 and CDR2 (germline): MNHNS, SASEGT. Trimming cost V 4 bases and J 0 bases, with 10 bases left between them. CDR3 in amino acids: CASSVRQSSGANVLTF. In DNA, the CDR3 is TGTGCCAGCAGTGTTCGACAGAGCTCTGGGGCCAACGTCCTGACTTTC.

The chain employs TRBV4-2 and TRBJ2-7; 7 bases are a match to TRBD1. V lost 2 bases and J lost 5; bases outside the gene matches: 3. Per the germline V gene, CDR1 is LGHNA and CDR2 is YNFKEQ. The CDR3 runs 13 residues. The CDR3 region has the DNA TGTGCCAGCAGCCAAACAACAGGGGACGAGCAGTACTTC. It specifies CASSQTTGDEQYF.

This sequence joins TRBV7-9 and TRBJ1-6; 7 bases match TRBD1. V was clipped by 6 bases and J by 8 bases; unmatched bases: 13. The CDR3 runs to 16 residues. Germline V CDR1 and CDR2: SEHNR, FQNEAQ (reference sequence). The CDR3 region has the DNA TGTGCCAGCAGGCCGACAGGGAATGGGCGGGATTCACCCCTCCACTTT. It yields the protein CASRPTGNGRDSPLHF.

Note on this clone: The junction differs from germline at one of its ends, possibly a read error. The chain combines TRBV10-3 with TRBJ1-2; D gene uncertain. Germline lookup yields CDR1 ENHRY and CDR2 SYGVKD. This CDR3 is 13 amino acids long. CDR3 in amino acids: CAISESTLTGCTF. CDR3 bases: TGTGCCATCAGTGAGTCGACTCTTACTGGCTGCACCTTC.

The chain links TRBV7-8 to TRBJ1-2; TRBD1 is a possible D gene (5 bases). Germline-derived CDR1 and CDR2 are SGHVS and FQNEAQ. The CDR3 totals 13 residues. Trimming cost V 4 bases and J 8 bases, with 14 bases left between them. CDR3 in DNA: TGTGCCAGCAGCTCGACGGTTCCAGGGGGCTACACCTTC. Translated: CASSSTVPGGYTF.

CDR3 protein: CASSQGTLRDEQYF. CDR3 coding DNA: TGCGCCAGCAGCCAAGGGACACTTAGGGACGAGCAGTACTTC. The gene calls are TRBV4-1 and TRBJ2-7; a possible D gene is TRBD1 (5 bases). Deletions cut 1 base from V and 5 bases from J, with 12 bases between. Looked up from germline, CDR1 is MGHRA and CDR2 is YSYEKL. The CDR3 spans 14 residues.

The chain couples TRBV27 to TRBJ2-7, with 12 bases that match TRBD1. CDR3 length: 15 residues. J gave up 4 bases and V 5 bases, and 6 bases lay outside the gene matches. The germline V gene encodes CDR1 MNHEY and CDR2 SMNVEV (reference sequence). CDR3 nucleotide sequence: TGTGCCAGCAGTCCATCGGGACAGGGGGCTTACGAGCAGTACTTC. It translates to CASSPSGQGAYEQYF.

CDR3 region: CSVYRNTEAFF. CDR3 coding DNA: TGCAGCGTTTATAGGAACACTGAAGCTTTCTTT. The rearrangement links TRBV29-1 to TRBJ1-1; D gene uncertain. The CDR3 has 11 residues. Germline CDR1 SQVTM, CDR2 ANQGSEA. Trimming left V 5 bases short and J 1 base short, with 5 bases between.

The rearrangement links TRBV7-9 to TRBJ2-1, with 8 bases that match TRBD2. V dropped 1 base and J dropped 4; count of bases not matched to a gene: 3. This CDR3 has 15 residues. The V gene's germline CDR1 is SEHNR and CDR2 FQNEAQ (reference sequence). Written as DNA, the CDR3 is TGTGCCAGCAGCTTAGGGTCTAGCGGGTACAATGAGCAGTTCTTC. Translated, it gives CASSLGSSGYNEQFF. The variable domain in full, with the rest retrieved from reference TRBV7-9 and TRBJ2-1, is DTGVSQNPRHKITKRGQNVTFRCDPISEHNRLYWYRQTLGQGPEFLTYFQNEAQLEKSRLLSDRFSAERPKGSFSTLEIQRTEQGDSAMYLCASSLGSSGYNEQFFGPGTRLTVL.

The chain combines TRBV28 with TRBJ1-2, with TRBD1 matching 9 bases. CDR1 and CDR2 from the germline V gene are MDHEN and SYDVKM. The J segment lost 6 bases and the V segment lost 6 bases, leaving 5 bases of the junction unmatched. The CDR3 extends over 13 amino acids. The CDR3 is CASRLTGGDGYTF. The CDR3 DNA reads TGTGCCAGCAGGCTTACAGGGGGCGATGGCTACACCTTC.

The CDR3, as DNA: TGTGCCAGCAGCGTAGGGCTGTCCAATTCACCCCTCCACTTT. Protein: CASSVGLSNSPLHF. The chain employs TRBV9 and TRBJ1-6; D remains unclear. The length of the CDR3 is 14 residues. The V and J ends lost 0 bases and 7 bases respectively, with 8 bases between them. CDR1 and CDR2 from the germline V gene are SGDLS and YYNGEE.

The rearrangement links TRBV11-2 to TRBJ2-3, with 12 bases matching TRBD2. This CDR3 region has 19 residues. Trimming cost V 4 bases and J 3 bases; bases outside gene matches: 14. Germline V gives CDR1 SGHAT, CDR2 FQNNGV. The CDR3 is CASSSITSGGLVGTDTQYF. The CDR3 region has the DNA TGTGCCAGCAGCTCGATAACTAGCGGGGGGTTGGTAGGGACAGATACGCAGTATTTT.

V usage is TRBV30 and J usage is TRBJ1-1; 7 positions agree with TRBD1. CDR1 is GTSNPN and CDR2 is SVGIG in the germline V gene (reference sequence). The CDR3 loop spans 16 amino acids. J lost 5 bases, V lost 0 bases, and 12 bases had no gene match. The CDR3 reads CAWSVGGLGGKTEAFF. The CDR3 DNA follows: TGTGCCTGGAGTGTAGGGGGTTTAGGGGGCAAAACTGAAGCTTTCTTT. The full variable domain, completed using reference TRBV30 and TRBJ1-1, is SQTIHQWPATLVQPVGSPLSLECTVEGTSNPNLYWYRQAAGRGLQLLFYSVGIGQISSEVPQNLSASRPQDRQFILSSKKLLLSDSGFYLCAWSVGGLGGKTEAFFGQGTRLTVV.

The CDR3 loop reads CASRTDPRGETQYF. CDR3 DNA sequence: TGTGCCAGCAGGACCGACCCTCGGGGAGAGACCCAGTACTTC. The J gene is TRBJ2-5, the V gene TRBV6-1, with D perhaps TRBD2 (5 bases). The CDR3 contains 14 residues. The V end lost 6 bases, the J end lost 4 bases, and 15 bases lay between the germline ends. Per germline, CDR1 MNHNS and CDR2 SASEGT.